Listed here are 6 T cell receptor beta chains from one sample, sequenced in a study of control samples from healthy donors and cancer patients. Profiling relied on immunoSEQ multiplex PCR, and the TCRdb table lists in-frame clones only, not all of them. The sample table includes fewer than 250,000 clones. The sample comprised blood. The origin of the receptors is a woman in her twenties or thirties in good health.

The chain uses TRBV19 and TRBJ1-3; D perhaps matches TRBD1 (5 bases). CDR3 length: 17 residues. Trimming shortened V by 5 bases and J by 2 bases, and 19 bases separated the two germline ends. Germline V gene data show CDR1 as LNHDA and CDR2 as SQIVND (reference sequence). CDR3 residues: CASSSRGARKTGNTIYF. CDR3 nucleotide sequence: TGTGCCAGTAGTTCAAGAGGGGCGAGAAAGACTGGAAACACCATATATTTT.

As for this clone: The sample carries other DNA sequences with the same CDR3. The CDR3 here is CASSFNSNYGYTF. The DNA of the CDR3 is TGTGCCAGCAGTTTTAACTCTAACTATGGCTACACCTTC. This chain joins TRBV12-3 or TRBV12-4 and TRBJ1-2; D is uncertain. V was cut by 3 bases and J by 0 bases, with 5 bases left in between. This CDR3 is 13 amino acids long.

The chain links TRBV9 to TRBJ1-1; D perhaps matches TRBD1 (5 bases). The CDR3 runs to 18 residues. V lost 3 bases, J lost 0 bases, and 21 bases lay in between. Germline values: CDR1 SGDLS, CDR2 YYNGEE. This chain's CDR3 is CASSASQAPDIMNTEAFF. The CDR3 DNA sequence: TGTGCCAGCAGCGCCTCACAGGCCCCCGACATTATGAACACTGAAGCTTTCTTT.

The rearrangement links TRBV7-2 to TRBJ1-4; weak D call: TRBD1 (5 bases). Germline V gene data show CDR1 as SGHTA and CDR2 as FQGNSA. This CDR3 has 15 residues. Trimming removed 4 bases at V and 7 bases at J, with 16 bases between. The CDR3 region is CASSSGPGEGEKLFF. The CDR3 DNA reads TGTGCCAGCAGCTCGGGACCGGGGGAAGGTGAAAAACTGTTTTTT.

The CDR3 loop is CASRLGGNEQFF. The DNA of the CDR3 is TGTGCCAGCCGGCTAGGGGGGAATGAGCAGTTCTTC. The chain combines TRBV28 with TRBJ2-1; TRBD1 or TRBD2 may be the D gene (6 bases each). Germline CDR1 MDHEN, CDR2 SYDVKM. The ends were cut back, 8 bases at V and 7 bases at J, with 12 bases in the middle. CDR3 length equals 12 residues.

The chain combines TRBV14 with TRBJ2-1; 12 bases align to TRBD2. After removal of 5 bases from V and 4 bases from J, the junction contained 3 bases not matched to a gene. CDR1 is SGHDN, CDR2 FVKESK, per germline. The CDR3 runs to 15 residues. Here the CDR3 DNA reads TGTGCCAGCAGCGGACTAGCGGGGTCTTACAATGAGCAGTTCTTC. Its protein product is CASSGLAGSYNEQFF.